This TCR beta chain was retrieved from a study of blood T cell repertoires in COVID-19. Study overall: Samples representing acute and convalescent COVID-19 were sourced from the United States, Italy and Spain. PBMCs, B-cell-depleted T cells, or T cells provided the cDNA or gDNA that made up the material.

Germline V lookup: CDR1 MDHEN, CDR2 SYDVKM. The CDR3 sequence is 13 residues long. Deletions cut 6 bases from V and 3 bases from J, with 11 bases between. Using immunoSEQ multiplex PCR, the repertoire was profiled, and TCRdb retains in-frame clones only, with some absent. The sample gives tens of thousands of clones, roughly 90% of which show up once; roughly an eighth is in the top ten. Sequencing was performed on peripheral blood. This TCR came from a human donor in a cohort sampled during active COVID-19. The chain links TRBV28 to TRBJ1-2; D is perhaps TRBD1 (6 bases). CDR3 DNA: TGTGCCAGCAGGCCACAGGGTGACTATGGCTACACCTTC. It translates to CASRPQGDYGYTF.